The clone carrying this T cell receptor (beta chain) was recorded once. Its target is not known. This specimen belongs to a study of cytomegalovirus exposure and HLA in healthy donors. The PCR contained 60 Vbeta and 13 Jbeta primers. Using immunoSEQ multiplex PCR, the repertoire was profiled, and TCRdb retains in-frame clones only, with some absent. The sample holds some 100,000 clones, 69% seen once. Overall study findings and caveats: From TCR beta sequences, most subjects' HLA-A and HLA-B alleles were reportedly predicted accurately.

The CDR3 covers 16 residues. V gave up 3 bases and J gave up 9 bases; unmatched junction bases: 12. Looked up from germline, CDR1 is SGHTA and CDR2 is FQGNSA. The rearrangement joins TRBV7-2 to TRBJ1-5, with 9 bases fitting TRBD1. The sequence came from a woman aged 70 to 79 in good health and CMV-seropositive. The sequenced sample was PBMCs. CDR3 sequence: CASSLGGTGFGRPQHF. CDR3 sequence (DNA): TGTGCCAGCAGCTTGGGTGGGACAGGGTTCGGAAGGCCCCAGCATTTT.